The entry below gives a single TCR beta chain sequence along with its context. The antigen is not known. The data belong to a study of shared clonotypes between healthy human individuals. Study overall: The study used three CD4 naive, three CD4 memory, two CD8 naive and one CD8 memory plate per donor. Study observations and caveats: The represented genetic and exposure-history diversity was limited by the small number of donors.

The authors' processing: In the immunoSEQ data, sequences were junction-only and lacked quality scores, so filtering differed. Data came from immunoSEQ multiplex PCR; TCRdb stores just in-frame clones and leaves some out. Clone size and V and J calls were adopted from that table, with D and trimming inferred from the DNA. The data contain around 940,000 clones, approximately 80% of them singletons. The CDR3 contains 15 residues. V was pared by 1 base and J by 6 bases, with 6 bases of the junction left unmatched. Germline V gives CDR1 MNHEY, CDR2 SMNVEV (reference sequence). This clonotype was obtained from a young man in good health. Sequencing used memory CD4+ T cells sorted from blood. Subset indicated: CD45RA-negative fraction. The chain employs TRBV27 and TRBJ2-7, with 10 bases matching TRBD2. CDR3 sequence reads: CASSLWSGGASEQYF. The DNA for the CDR3 is TGTGCCAGCAGTTTATGGAGCGGGGGGGCAAGCGAGCAGTACTTC.